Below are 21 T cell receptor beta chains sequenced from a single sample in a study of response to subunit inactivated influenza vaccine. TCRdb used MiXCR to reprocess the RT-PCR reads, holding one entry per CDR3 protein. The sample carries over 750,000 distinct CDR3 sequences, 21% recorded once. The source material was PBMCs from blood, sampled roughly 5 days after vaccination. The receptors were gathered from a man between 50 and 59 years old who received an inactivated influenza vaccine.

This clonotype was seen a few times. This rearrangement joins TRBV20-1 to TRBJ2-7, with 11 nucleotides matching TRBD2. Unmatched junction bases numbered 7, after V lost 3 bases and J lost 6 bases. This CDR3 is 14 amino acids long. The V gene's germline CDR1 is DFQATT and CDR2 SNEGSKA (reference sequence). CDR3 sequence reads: CSARVAGGLVEQYF. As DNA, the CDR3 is TGCAGTGCTAGGGTAGCGGGAGGGCTAGTCGAGCAGTACTTC.

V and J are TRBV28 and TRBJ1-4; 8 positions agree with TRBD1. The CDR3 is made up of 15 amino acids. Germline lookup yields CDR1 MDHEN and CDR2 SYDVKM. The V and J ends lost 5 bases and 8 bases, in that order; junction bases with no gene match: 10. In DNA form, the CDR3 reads TGTGCCAGCAGTCCGGCCGGGACAGGCGCCGAAAAACTGTTTTTT. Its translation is CASSPAGTGAEKLFF. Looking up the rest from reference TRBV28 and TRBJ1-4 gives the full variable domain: DVKVTQSSRYLVKRTGEKVFLECVQDMDHENMFWYRQDPGLGLRLIYFSYDVKMKEKGDIPEGYSVSREKKERFSLILESASTNQTSMYLCASSPAGTGAEKLFFGSGTQLSVL.

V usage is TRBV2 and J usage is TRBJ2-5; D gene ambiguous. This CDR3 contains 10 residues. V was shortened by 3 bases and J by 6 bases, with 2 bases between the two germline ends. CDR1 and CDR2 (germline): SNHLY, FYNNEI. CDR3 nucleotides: TGTGCCAGCAGTGAGCAGACCCAGTACTTC. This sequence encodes CASSEQTQYF. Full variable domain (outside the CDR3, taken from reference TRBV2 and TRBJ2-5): EPEVTQTPSHQVTQMGQEVILRCVPISNHLYFYWYRQILGQKVEFLVSFYNNEISEKSEIFDDQFSVERPDGSNFTLKIRSTKLEDSAMYFCASSEQTQYFGPGTRLLVL.

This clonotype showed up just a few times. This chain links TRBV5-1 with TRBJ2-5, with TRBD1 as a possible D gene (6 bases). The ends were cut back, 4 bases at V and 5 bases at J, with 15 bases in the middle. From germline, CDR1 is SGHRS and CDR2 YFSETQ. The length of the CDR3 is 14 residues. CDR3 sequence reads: CASSVTGLGETQYF. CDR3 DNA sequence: TGCGCCAGCAGCGTTACAGGGTTGGGGGAGACCCAGTACTTC.

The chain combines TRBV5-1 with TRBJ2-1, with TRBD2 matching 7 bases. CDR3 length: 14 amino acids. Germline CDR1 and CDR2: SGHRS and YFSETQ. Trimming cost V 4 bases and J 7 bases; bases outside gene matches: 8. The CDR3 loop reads CASSLDWGGNEQFF. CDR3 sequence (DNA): TGCGCCAGCAGCCTAGATTGGGGGGGTAATGAGCAGTTCTTC.

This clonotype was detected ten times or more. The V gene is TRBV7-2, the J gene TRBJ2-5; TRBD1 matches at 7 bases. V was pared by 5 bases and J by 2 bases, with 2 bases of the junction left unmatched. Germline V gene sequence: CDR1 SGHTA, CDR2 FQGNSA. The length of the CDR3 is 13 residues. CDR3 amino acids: CASSRGQQETQYF. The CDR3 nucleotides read TGTGCCAGCAGCAGGGGACAGCAAGAGACCCAGTACTTC.

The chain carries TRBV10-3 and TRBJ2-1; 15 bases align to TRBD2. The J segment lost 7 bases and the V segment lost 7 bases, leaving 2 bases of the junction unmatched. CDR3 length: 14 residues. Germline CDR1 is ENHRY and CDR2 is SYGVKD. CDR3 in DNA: TGTGCCATCACCGGGACTAGCGGGAGGAATGAGCAGTTCTTC. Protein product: CAITGTSGRNEQFF.

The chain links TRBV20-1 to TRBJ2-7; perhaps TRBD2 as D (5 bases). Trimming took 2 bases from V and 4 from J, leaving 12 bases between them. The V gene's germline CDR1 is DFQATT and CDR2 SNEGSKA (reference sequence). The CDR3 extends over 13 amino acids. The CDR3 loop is CSARPSDLYEQYF. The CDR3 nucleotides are TGCAGTGCTAGACCTTCGGACTTGTACGAGCAGTACTTC.

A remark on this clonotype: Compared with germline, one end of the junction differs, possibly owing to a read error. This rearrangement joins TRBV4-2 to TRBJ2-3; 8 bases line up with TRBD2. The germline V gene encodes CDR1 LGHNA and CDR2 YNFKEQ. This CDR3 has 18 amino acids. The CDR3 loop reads CASSQWVSRGVSTDAQYF. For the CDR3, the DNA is TGTGCCAGCAGCCAGTGGGTGTCGCGGGGGGTAAGCACAGATGCGCAGTATTTC.

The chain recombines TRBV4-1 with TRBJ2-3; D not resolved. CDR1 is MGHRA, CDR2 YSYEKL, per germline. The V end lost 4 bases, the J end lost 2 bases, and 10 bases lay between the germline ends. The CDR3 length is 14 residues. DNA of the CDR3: TGCGCCAGCAGCCCCCTAGTGCACACAGATACGCAGTATTTT. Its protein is CASSPLVHTDTQYF.

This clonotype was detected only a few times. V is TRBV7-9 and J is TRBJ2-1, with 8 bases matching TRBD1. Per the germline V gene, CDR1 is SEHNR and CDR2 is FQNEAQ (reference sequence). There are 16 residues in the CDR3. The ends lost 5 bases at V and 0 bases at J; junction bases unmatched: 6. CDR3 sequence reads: CASSTWTGSSYNEQFF. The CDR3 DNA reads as TGTGCCAGCAGCACCTGGACAGGGTCCTCCTACAATGAGCAGTTCTTC.

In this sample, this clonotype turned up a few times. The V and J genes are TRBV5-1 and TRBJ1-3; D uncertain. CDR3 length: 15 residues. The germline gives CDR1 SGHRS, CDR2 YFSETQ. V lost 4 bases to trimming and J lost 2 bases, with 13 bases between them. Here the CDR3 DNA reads TGCGCCAGCAGCCATGGCGCAACAACTGGAAACACCATATATTTT. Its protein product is CASSHGATTGNTIYF.

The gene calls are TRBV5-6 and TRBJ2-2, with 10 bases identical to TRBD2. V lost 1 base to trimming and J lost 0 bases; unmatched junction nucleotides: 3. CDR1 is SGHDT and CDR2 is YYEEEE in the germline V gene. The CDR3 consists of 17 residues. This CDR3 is CASSLTSGISNTGELFF. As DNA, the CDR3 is TGTGCCAGCAGCTTGACTAGCGGGATTTCGAACACCGGGGAGCTGTTTTTT. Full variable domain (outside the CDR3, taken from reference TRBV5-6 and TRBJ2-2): DAGVTQSPTHLIKTRGQQVTLRCSPKSGHDTVSWYQQALGQGPQFIFQYYEEEERQRGNFPDRFSGHQFPNYSSELNVNALLLGDSALYLCASSLTSGISNTGELFFGEGSRLTVL.

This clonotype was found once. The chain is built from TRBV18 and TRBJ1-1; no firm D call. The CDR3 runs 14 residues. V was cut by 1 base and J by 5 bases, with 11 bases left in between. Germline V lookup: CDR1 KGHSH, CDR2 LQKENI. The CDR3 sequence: CASSPRFTETEAFF. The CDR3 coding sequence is TGTGCCAGCTCACCACGGTTCACAGAAACTGAAGCTTTCTTT.

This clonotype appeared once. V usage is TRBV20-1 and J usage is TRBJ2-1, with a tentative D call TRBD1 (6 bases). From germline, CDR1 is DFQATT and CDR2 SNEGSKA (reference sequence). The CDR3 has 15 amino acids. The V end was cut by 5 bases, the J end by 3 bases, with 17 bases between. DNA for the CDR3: TGCAGTGCTCTGGGCCCCGGGACAAGCTACAATGAGCAGTTCTTC. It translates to CSALGPGTSYNEQFF.

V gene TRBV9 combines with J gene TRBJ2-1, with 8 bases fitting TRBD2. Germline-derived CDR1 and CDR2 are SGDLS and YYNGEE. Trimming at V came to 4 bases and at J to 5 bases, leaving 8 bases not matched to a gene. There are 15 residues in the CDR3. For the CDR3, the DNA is TGTGCCAGCAGCCCCCTCGGGAGGGCCAACAATGAGCAGTTCTTC. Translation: CASSPLGRANNEQFF.

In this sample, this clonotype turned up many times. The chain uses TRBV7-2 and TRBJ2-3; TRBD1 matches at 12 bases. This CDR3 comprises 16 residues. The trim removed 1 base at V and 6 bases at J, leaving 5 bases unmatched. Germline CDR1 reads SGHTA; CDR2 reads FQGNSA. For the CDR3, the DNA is TGTGCCAGCAGCTTAGTCTGGGACAGGGGGCGTGATACGCAGTATTTT. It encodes CASSLVWDRGRDTQYF.

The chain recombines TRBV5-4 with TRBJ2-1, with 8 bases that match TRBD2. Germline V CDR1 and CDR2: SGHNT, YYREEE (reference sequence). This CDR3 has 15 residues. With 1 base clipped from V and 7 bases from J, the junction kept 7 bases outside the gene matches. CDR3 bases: TGTGCCAGCAGCTTGCCCGGGAGGGCGGGAAATGAGCAGTTCTTC. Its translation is CASSLPGRAGNEQFF.

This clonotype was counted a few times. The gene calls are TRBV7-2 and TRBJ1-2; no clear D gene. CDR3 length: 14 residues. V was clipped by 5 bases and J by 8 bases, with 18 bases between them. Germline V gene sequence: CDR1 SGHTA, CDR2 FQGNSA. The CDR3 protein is CASSLSRVAQGYTF. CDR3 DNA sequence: TGTGCCAGCAGCCTATCTAGGGTGGCTCAGGGCTACACCTTC.

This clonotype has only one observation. The CDR3 sequence is CSAEDRGSQPQHF. For the CDR3, the DNA is TGCAGTGCCGAGGACAGGGGGAGTCAGCCCCAGCATTTT. J is TRBJ1-5 and V is TRBV20-1; 10 bases agree with TRBD1. Germline V gene data show CDR1 as DFQATT and CDR2 as SNEGSKA (reference sequence). This CDR3 is 13 amino acids long. V lost 6 bases and J lost 6; bases outside the gene matches: 5.

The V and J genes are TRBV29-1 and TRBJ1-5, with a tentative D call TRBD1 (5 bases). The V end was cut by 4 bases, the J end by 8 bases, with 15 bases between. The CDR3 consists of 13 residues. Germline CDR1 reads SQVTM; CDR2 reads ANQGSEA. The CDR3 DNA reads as TGCAGCGTTGGGGATTCCGCGGGGGAGCCCCAGCATTTT. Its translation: CSVGDSAGEPQHF. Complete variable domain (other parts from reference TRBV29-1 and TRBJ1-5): SAVISQKPSRDICQRGTSLTIQCQVDSQVTMMFWYRQQPGQSLTLIATANQGSEATYESGFVIDKFPISRPNLTFSTLTVSNMSPEDSSIYLCSVGDSAGEPQHFGDGTRLSIL.